This T cell receptor (beta chain) was captured in a study of a mutant IDH1 vaccine in newly diagnosed glioma. At the level of the study: Initiation of the vaccine course occurred 4-6 weeks after radiotherapy alone, or alongside temozolomide cycles. Treated individuals were approximately 62% male and roughly 40% female, averaging approximately 40 years of age.

Time point given: week 5, during vaccination. Doses consisted of 300 ug of mutant IDH1 20-mer peptide each, paired with topical imiquimod. The study enrolled donors with new WHO grade 3 or 4 IDH1-mutant, ATRX-lost astrocytomas. Remarks on this clone: Its antigen remains unknown.

This CDR3 has 15 amino acids. The germline V gene encodes CDR1 LGHNA and CDR2 YNFKEQ. Trimming at V came to 3 bases and at J to 3 bases, leaving 3 bases not matched to a gene. Assay: immunoSEQ multiplex PCR; the TCRdb copy retains only in-frame clones and omits some. The sample yields about 38,000 clones, approximately 78% seen once. V is TRBV4-2 and J is TRBJ2-1, with 9 bases aligning to TRBD2. The source was PBMCs, collected from a glioma patient whose treatment included an IDH1 peptide vaccine. This receptor was taken from a man aged 35-49 years with glioma. The CDR3, as DNA: TGTGCCAGCAGCCAGCAGCGGGGGGACTACAATGAGCAGTTCTTC. Amino acid sequence: CASSQQRGDYNEQFF.